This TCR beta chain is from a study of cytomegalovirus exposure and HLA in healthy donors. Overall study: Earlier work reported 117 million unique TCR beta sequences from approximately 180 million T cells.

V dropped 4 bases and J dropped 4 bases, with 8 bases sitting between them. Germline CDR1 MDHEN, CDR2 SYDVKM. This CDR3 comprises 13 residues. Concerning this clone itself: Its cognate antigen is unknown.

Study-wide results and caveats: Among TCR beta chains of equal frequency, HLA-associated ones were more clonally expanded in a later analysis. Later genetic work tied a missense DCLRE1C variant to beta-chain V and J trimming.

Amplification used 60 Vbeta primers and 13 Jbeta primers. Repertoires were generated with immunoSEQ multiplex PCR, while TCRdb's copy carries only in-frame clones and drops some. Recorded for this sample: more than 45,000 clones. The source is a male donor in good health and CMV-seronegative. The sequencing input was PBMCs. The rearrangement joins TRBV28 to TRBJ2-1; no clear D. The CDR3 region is CASSSRVYNEQFF. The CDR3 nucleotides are TGTGCCAGCAGTTCCCGAGTGTACAATGAGCAGTTCTTC.